The present T cell receptor (beta chain) was sequenced within a study of blood T cell repertoires in COVID-19. Study overall: Donors in the United States, Italy and Spain gave samples during acute or convalescent COVID-19.

In the source study's methods: Amplification of reference gene primers provided the estimated nucleated cell counts. TCRdb's table, derived via immunoSEQ multiplex PCR, lists solely in-frame clones and lacks some. V, J and clone size were drawn from that table, and D and trimming were deduced from the DNA. The table records around 38,000 clones, roughly nine tenths of them present only once. Trimming left V 5 bases short and J 0 bases short, with 14 bases between. The CDR3 runs to 16 residues. The germline V gene encodes CDR1 LNHNV and CDR2 YYDKDF (reference sequence). The TCR was taken from a man aged 55 to 70 with COVID-19, enrolled during active disease. Sequenced sample: peripheral blood. V is TRBV15 and J is TRBJ2-4; a possible D gene is TRBD1 (6 bases). Here the CDR3 DNA reads TGTGCCACCAGCCCGCGTCAGGGGCTAGCCAAAAACATTCAGTACTTC. Protein sequence: CATSPRQGLAKNIQYF.